Below, 30 T cell receptor beta chains from the same sample are listed, as sequenced in a study of shared clonotypes between healthy human individuals. TCRdb's table, derived via immunoSEQ multiplex PCR, lists solely in-frame clones and lacks some. Here the sample spans around 580,000 clones, 95% to 98% being singletons. Naive CD8 isolation took CD45RO-negative cells positively selected for CCR7 and excluded terminally differentiated effector memory CD45RA+ cells. Material for sequencing was naive CD8+ T cells sorted from blood. All receptors derive from a man aged 25-40 years in good health.

V is TRBV19 and J is TRBJ2-1, with TRBD1 matching over 8 bases. Trimming cost V 6 bases and J 8 bases; bases outside gene matches: 12. The CDR3 is 15 amino acids. Germline loops: CDR1 LNHDA, CDR2 SQIVND (reference sequence). CDR3 in DNA: TGTGCCAGTAGCCCGGACAGGGCGAACCTGGATGAGCAGTTCTTC. This sequence encodes CASSPDRANLDEQFF.

V is TRBV11-1 and J is TRBJ1-1; D not resolved. Germline CDR1 and CDR2: SGHAT and FQDESV (reference sequence). Trimming stripped 1 base from V and 0 bases from J, with 12 bases between. The CDR3 consists of 16 residues. CDR3 loop: CASSLGRVAMNTEAFF. The CDR3 nucleotides are TGTGCCAGCAGCTTAGGGCGAGTAGCAATGAACACTGAAGCTTTCTTT.

Points on this clone: Because the CDR3's place on the DNA is in doubt, the DNA is left out and the CDR3 is given as listed by TCRdb. The rearrangement uses TRBV7-9 and TRBJ2-1; no check of the table's D call, TRBD2, against the DNA was made. From its first to its last residue, the CDR3 has 13 amino acids. The V gene's germline CDR1 is SEHNR and CDR2 FQNEAQ (reference sequence). The CDR3: CASSVASGSSSIF.

The V and J genes are TRBV7-9 and TRBJ1-2; perhaps TRBD1 as D (5 bases). The CDR3 is 16 amino acids. In germline, CDR1 is SEHNR, CDR2 FQNEAQ (reference sequence). V lost 5 bases to trimming and J lost 5 bases, with 21 bases between them. CDR3: CASSSTSGHLIYGYTF. The CDR3 coding sequence is TGTGCCAGCAGCAGCACCTCGGGGCATCTGATATATGGCTACACCTTC.

This chain connects TRBV4-3 to TRBJ2-3, with unresolved D. This CDR3 is built from 17 residues. Germline loops: CDR1 LGHNA, CDR2 YSLEER. V gave up 1 base and J gave up 6 bases, with 20 bases separating them. The CDR3 bases are TGCGCCAGCAGCCAAGTGTGGGCCCCAGGAGCGCCTGATACGCAGTATTTT. This encodes CASSQVWAPGAPDTQYF.

The chain carries TRBV5-1 and TRBJ2-1; D is uncertain. CDR3 length: 16 residues. Germline V lookup: CDR1 SGHRS, CDR2 YFSETQ. The V gene lost 0 bases and the J gene lost 4 bases, with 14 bases spanning the gap. In DNA form, the CDR3 reads TGCGCCAGCAGCTTGGTCTCTCCCGAACTTTACAATGAGCAGTTCTTC. This translates into CASSLVSPELYNEQFF.

V usage is TRBV28 and J usage is TRBJ1-5; TRBD1 is a possible D gene (6 bases). CDR1 and CDR2 from the germline V gene are MDHEN and SYDVKM. CDR3 length: 14 amino acids. Trimming took 5 bases from V and 4 from J, leaving 12 bases between them. In nucleotides, the CDR3 is TGTGCCAGCAGTGGGTGGACAGATAATCAGCCCCAGCATTTT. Its translation is CASSGWTDNQPQHF.

The rearrangement links TRBV29-1 to TRBJ2-2; 10 nucleotides agree with TRBD1. The V and J ends lost 7 bases and 9 bases, in that order; junction bases with no gene match: 11. The CDR3 runs to 14 residues. Germline lookup yields CDR1 SQVTM and CDR2 ANQGSEA. The CDR3 spells CSAIGRDRGWELFF. CDR3 DNA: TGCAGCGCCATAGGTCGGGACAGGGGTTGGGAGCTGTTTTTT.

The rearrangement uses TRBV4-1 and TRBJ2-3; D might be TRBD1 or TRBD2, each matching 6 bases. The V end was cut by 0 bases, the J end by 2 bases, with 15 bases between. CDR3 length: 17 residues. Germline V CDR1 and CDR2: MGHRA, YSYEKL. CDR3 protein: CASSQDEGGLHTDTQYF. CDR3 nucleotide sequence: TGCGCCAGCAGCCAAGATGAGGGGGGTCTACACACAGATACGCAGTATTTT.

V and J are TRBV5-5 and TRBJ2-7; TRBD2 matches 14 bases. Unmatched junction bases numbered 9, after V lost 4 bases and J lost 6 bases. The CDR3 extends over 16 amino acids. Germline CDR1 and CDR2: SGHKS and YYEKEE (reference sequence). The CDR3 reads CASSRGLAGGSREQYF. DNA for the CDR3: TGTGCCAGCAGCCGTGGACTAGCGGGAGGTTCGCGCGAGCAGTACTTC. The complete variable domain, with remaining parts taken from reference TRBV5-5 and TRBJ2-7, reads DAGVTQSPTHLIKTRGQQVTLRCSPISGHKSVSWYQQVLGQGPQFIFQYYEKEERGRGNFPDRFSARQFPNYSSELNVNALLLGDSALYLCASSRGLAGGSREQYFGPGTRLTVT.

This chain connects TRBV28 to TRBJ2-5, with D possibly matching TRBD1 (5 bases). CDR1 is MDHEN and CDR2 is SYDVKM in the germline V gene. Trimming removed 3 bases at V and 4 bases at J, with 18 bases between. The CDR3 contains 16 residues. Written as DNA, the CDR3 is TGTGCCAGCAGTTTTCGGCCACCAGGGTCCCGAGAGACCCAGTACTTC. Encoded protein: CASSFRPPGSRETQYF.

The genes are TRBV5-1 and TRBJ2-5, with D maybe TRBD1 (6 bases). Germline CDR1 SGHRS, CDR2 YFSETQ. The length of the CDR3 is 15 residues. Between the trimmed V and J ends, which lost 4 bases and 1 base, there was a span of 14 bases. Written as DNA, the CDR3 is TGCGCCAGCAGCCCCTGGGGGACACGCCAAGAGACCCAGTACTTC. Encoded protein: CASSPWGTRQETQYF.

The chain uses TRBV4-3 and TRBJ2-7; D might be TRBD1 (6 bases). Trimming removed 2 bases from V and 1 base from J, with 9 bases in between. CDR3 length: 14 residues. The germline V gene encodes CDR1 LGHNA and CDR2 YSLEER. The CDR3 reads CASSQTDSSYEQYF. For the CDR3, the DNA is TGCGCCAGCAGCCAAACGGACAGTTCCTACGAGCAGTACTTC.

Points on this clone: Other nucleotide sequences from this sample produce the same CDR3. The chain uses TRBV4-1 and TRBJ2-7, with 7 bases that match TRBD1. The ends lost 4 bases at V and 0 bases at J; junction bases unmatched: 3. There are 14 residues in the CDR3. From germline, CDR1 is MGHRA and CDR2 YSYEKL. CDR3 protein: CASSLRDSSYEQYF. CDR3 coding DNA: TGCGCCAGCAGCCTCCGGGACAGCTCCTACGAGCAGTACTTC.

The V gene is TRBV5-3, the J gene TRBJ2-7, with TRBD2 identical over 7 bases. TRBV5-3 is an ORF, with its function uncertain. The length of the CDR3 is 20 residues. V gave up 6 bases and J gave up 3 bases; unmatched junction bases: 27. The CDR3 DNA reads as TGTGCCAGAAACCCCCCGGCCGGTGGCGGGAGTCCCCTCCCGGGCTACGAGCAGTACTTC. It codes for CARNPPAGGGSPLPGYEQYF.

The genes are TRBV7-6 and TRBJ2-7; tentatively, D is TRBD1 or TRBD2 (5 bases each). CDR3 length: 12 residues. V dropped 7 bases and J dropped 3 bases, with 10 bases sitting between them. Germline CDR1 and CDR2: SGHVS and FNYEAQ. CDR3 loop: CASTNGGYEQYF. The CDR3 region has the DNA TGTGCCAGCACCAATGGGGGCTACGAGCAGTACTTC.

The CDR3, as DNA: TGTGCCAGCCGACAGTTGTTAGGTTACGAGCAGTACTTC. Translation gives CASRQLLGYEQYF. The chain has TRBV2 and TRBJ2-7; D is perhaps TRBD1 (5 bases). V shed 8 bases and J shed 4 bases, with 15 bases lying between them. This CDR3 spans 13 amino acids. Germline loops: CDR1 SNHLY, CDR2 FYNNEI.

There are a few counts of this clone. The genes are TRBV28 and TRBJ1-5; 9 bases align to TRBD1. Germline assignment: CDR1 MDHEN and CDR2 SYDVKM. This CDR3 contains 15 residues. The V segment lost 6 bases and the J segment 5 bases; nucleotides outside the gene matches: 8. This CDR3 reads CASSAPGTGYQPQHF. The CDR3 DNA follows: TGTGCCAGCAGCGCTCCGGGGACAGGGTATCAGCCCCAGCATTTT.

The gene calls are TRBV2 and TRBJ2-7; D uncertain. Germline CDR1 is SNHLY and CDR2 is FYNNEI. This CDR3 region has 11 residues. The germline V and J ends were trimmed by 7 bases and 8 bases, with 12 bases remaining between them. The chain's CDR3 is CASIGPSQQYF. CDR3 sequence (DNA): TGTGCCAGCATCGGGCCCAGCCAGCAGTACTTC.

The V call is TRBV27, the J call TRBJ1-4; D not resolved. Trimming took off 8 bases at V and 7 bases at J, with 17 bases between the two ends. This CDR3 has 14 amino acids. CDR1 is MNHEY, CDR2 SMNVEV, per germline (reference sequence). For the CDR3, the DNA is TGTGCCAGCTCAAACCGGGTCTCGGGTGAAAAACTGTTTTTT. It translates to CASSNRVSGEKLFF.

This clone has just one count. The chain has TRBV29-1 and TRBJ2-1; D unresolved. V gave up 7 bases and J gave up 6 bases, with 10 bases separating them. Germline loops: CDR1 SQVTM, CDR2 ANQGSEA. This CDR3 is 11 amino acids long. CDR3 nucleotides: TGCAGCGCTTGGACGAGCAATGAGCAGTTCTTC. Its translation is CSAWTSNEQFF.

The chain's CDR3 is CASGWNSYEQYF. In nucleotides, the CDR3 is TGTGCCAGCGGATGGAACTCCTACGAGCAGTACTTC. The chain couples TRBV28 to TRBJ2-7; D is unresolved. The length of the CDR3 is 12 residues. Trimming cost V 8 bases and J 0 bases, with 8 bases left between them. Germline loops: CDR1 MDHEN, CDR2 SYDVKM.

This clone was observed once. This sequence joins TRBV27 and TRBJ2-6, with 11 bases matching TRBD1. CDR3 length equals 18 residues. Germline CDR1 and CDR2: MNHEY and SMNVEV (reference sequence). V trimming: 5 bases; J trimming: 0 bases; junction bases outside the gene matches: 6. CDR3: CASSPFGTGGSGANVLTF. In DNA, the CDR3 is TGTGCCAGCAGTCCCTTCGGGACAGGGGGCTCTGGGGCCAACGTCCTGACTTTC.

V is TRBV7-3 and J is TRBJ2-7; 7 bases match TRBD1. V was clipped by 6 bases and J by 3 bases; unmatched bases: 5. This CDR3 has 13 residues. The germline CDR1 and CDR2 sequences are SGHTA and FQGTGA. Here the CDR3 reads CASSRDRYYEQYF. CDR3 DNA sequence: TGTGCCAGCAGTCGGGACAGATACTACGAGCAGTACTTC.

V usage is TRBV5-1 and J usage is TRBJ1-4; D is undetermined. Trimming took 4 bases from V and 0 from J, leaving 10 bases between them. The CDR3 has 15 residues. Germline assignment: CDR1 SGHRS and CDR2 YFSETQ. CDR3 DNA: TGCGCCAGCAGCCTCCCCGGGACAACTAATGAAAAACTGTTTTTT. Protein sequence: CASSLPGTTNEKLFF.

The sample holds one count of this clone. The chain has TRBV29-1 and TRBJ2-7; D unresolved. V lost 3 bases and J lost 3, with 9 bases in between. The CDR3 runs to 12 residues. The germline V gene encodes CDR1 SQVTM and CDR2 ANQGSEA. The CDR3 sequence is CSVESGDYEQYF. CDR3 bases: TGCAGCGTTGAGTCTGGGGACTACGAGCAGTACTTC.

The CDR3 nucleotides are TGTGCCAGCAGTGGTGCTGGGGACAGGGGGCTCGAGCAGTACTTC. It specifies CASSGAGDRGLEQYF. V usage is TRBV2 and J usage is TRBJ2-7; 12 nucleotides line up with TRBD1. Germline V gene sequence: CDR1 SNHLY, CDR2 FYNNEI. The CDR3 contains 15 residues. The junction had 7 bases not matched to a gene; V was cut back by 4 bases and J by 6 bases. The whole variable domain, remainder taken from reference TRBV2 and TRBJ2-7, is EPEVTQTPSHQVTQMGQEVILRCVPISNHLYFYWYRQILGQKVEFLVSFYNNEISEKSEIFDDQFSVERPDGSNFTLKIRSTKLEDSAMYFCASSGAGDRGLEQYFGPGTRLTVT.

The chain carries TRBV27 and TRBJ2-3; 10 nucleotides line up with TRBD2. Germline CDR1 MNHEY, CDR2 SMNVEV (reference sequence). The CDR3 runs 16 residues. V trimming: 6 bases; J trimming: 2 bases; junction bases outside the gene matches: 8. The CDR3 region has the DNA TGTGCCAGCAGAAAACTAGCGGGGCAAAACACAGATACGCAGTATTTT. It specifies CASRKLAGQNTDTQYF.

This chain joins TRBV2 and TRBJ2-1; 8 bases map to TRBD1. J gave up 4 bases and V 6 bases, and 11 bases lay outside the gene matches. Germline V gives CDR1 SNHLY, CDR2 FYNNEI. The CDR3 runs 16 residues. The CDR3 DNA reads as TGTGCCAGCAGAGACAGGGGCCATGGGGTATACAATGAGCAGTTCTTC. Its protein product is CASRDRGHGVYNEQFF.

This chain connects TRBV4-1 to TRBJ2-7; D gene unclear. In germline, CDR1 is MGHRA, CDR2 YSYEKL. V lost 0 bases, J lost 2 bases, and 14 bases lay in between. The CDR3 has 16 amino acids. The CDR3 DNA reads as TGCGCCAGCAGCCAAGATTGGTACAGAGGAGCCTACGAGCAGTACTTC. Translation gives CASSQDWYRGAYEQYF.